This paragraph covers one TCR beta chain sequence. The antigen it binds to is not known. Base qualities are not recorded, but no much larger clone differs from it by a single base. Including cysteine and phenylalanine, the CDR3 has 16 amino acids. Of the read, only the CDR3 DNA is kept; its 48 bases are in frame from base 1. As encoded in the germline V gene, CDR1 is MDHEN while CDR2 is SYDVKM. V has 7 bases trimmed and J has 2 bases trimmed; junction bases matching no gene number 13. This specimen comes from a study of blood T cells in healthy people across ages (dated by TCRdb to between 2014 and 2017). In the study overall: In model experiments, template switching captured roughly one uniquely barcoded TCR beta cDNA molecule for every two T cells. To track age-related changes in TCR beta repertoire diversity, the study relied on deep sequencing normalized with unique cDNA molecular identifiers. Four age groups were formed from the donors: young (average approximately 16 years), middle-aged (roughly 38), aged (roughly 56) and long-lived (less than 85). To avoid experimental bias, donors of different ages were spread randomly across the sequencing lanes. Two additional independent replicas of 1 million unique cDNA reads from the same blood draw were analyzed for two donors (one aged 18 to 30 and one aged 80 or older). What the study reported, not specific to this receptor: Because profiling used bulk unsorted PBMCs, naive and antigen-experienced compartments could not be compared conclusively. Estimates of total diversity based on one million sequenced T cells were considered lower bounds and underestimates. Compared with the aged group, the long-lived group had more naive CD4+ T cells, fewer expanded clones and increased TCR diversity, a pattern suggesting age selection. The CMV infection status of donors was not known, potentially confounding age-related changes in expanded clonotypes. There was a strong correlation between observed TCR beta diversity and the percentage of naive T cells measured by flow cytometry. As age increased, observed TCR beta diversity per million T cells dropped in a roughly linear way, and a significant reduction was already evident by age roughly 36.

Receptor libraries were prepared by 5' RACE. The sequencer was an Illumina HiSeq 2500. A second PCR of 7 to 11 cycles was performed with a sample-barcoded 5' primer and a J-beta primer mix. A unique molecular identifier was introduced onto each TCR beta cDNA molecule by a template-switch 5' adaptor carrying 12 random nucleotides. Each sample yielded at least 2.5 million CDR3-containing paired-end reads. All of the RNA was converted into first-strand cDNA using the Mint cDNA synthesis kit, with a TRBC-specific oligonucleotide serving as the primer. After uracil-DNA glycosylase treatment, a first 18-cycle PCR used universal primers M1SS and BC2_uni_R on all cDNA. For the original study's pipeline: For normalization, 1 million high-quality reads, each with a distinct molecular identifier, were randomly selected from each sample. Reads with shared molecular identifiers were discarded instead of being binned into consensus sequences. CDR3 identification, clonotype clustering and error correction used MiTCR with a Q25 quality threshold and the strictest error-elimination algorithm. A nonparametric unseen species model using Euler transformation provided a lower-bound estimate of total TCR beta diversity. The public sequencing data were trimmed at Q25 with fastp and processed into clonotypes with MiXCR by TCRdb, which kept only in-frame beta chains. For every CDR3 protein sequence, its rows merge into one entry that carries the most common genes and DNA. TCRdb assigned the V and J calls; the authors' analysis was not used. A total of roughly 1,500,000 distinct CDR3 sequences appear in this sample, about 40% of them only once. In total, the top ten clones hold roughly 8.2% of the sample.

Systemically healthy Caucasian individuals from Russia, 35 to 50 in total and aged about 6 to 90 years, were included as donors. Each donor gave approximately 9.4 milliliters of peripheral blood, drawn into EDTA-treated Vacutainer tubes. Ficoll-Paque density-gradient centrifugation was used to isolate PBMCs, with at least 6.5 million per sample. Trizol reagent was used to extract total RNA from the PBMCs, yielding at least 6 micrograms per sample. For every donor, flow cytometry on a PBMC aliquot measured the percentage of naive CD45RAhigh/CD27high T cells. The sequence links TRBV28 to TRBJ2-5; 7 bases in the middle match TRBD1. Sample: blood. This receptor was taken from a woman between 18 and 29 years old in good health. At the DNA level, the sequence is TGTGCCAGCACCGGAGTCTGGGACAGTCCGCAAGAGACCCAGTACTTC. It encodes CASTGVWDSPQETQYF. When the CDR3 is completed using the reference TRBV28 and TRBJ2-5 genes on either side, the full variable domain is DVKVTQSSRYLVKRTGEKVFLECVQDMDHENMFWYRQDPGLGLRLIYFSYDVKMKEKGDIPEGYSVSREKKERFSLILESASTNQTSMYLCASTGVWDSPQETQYFGPGTRLLVL.